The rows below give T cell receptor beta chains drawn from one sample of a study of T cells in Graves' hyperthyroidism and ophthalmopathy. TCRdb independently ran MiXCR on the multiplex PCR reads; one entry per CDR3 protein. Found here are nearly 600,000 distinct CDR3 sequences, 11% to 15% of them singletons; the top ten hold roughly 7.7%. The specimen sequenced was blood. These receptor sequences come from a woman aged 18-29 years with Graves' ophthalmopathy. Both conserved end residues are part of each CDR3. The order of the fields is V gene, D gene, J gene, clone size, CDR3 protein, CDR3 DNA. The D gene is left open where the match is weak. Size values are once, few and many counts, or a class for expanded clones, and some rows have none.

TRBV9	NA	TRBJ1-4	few	CASSVEGGGANEKLFF	TGTGCCAGCAGCGTAGAGGGGGGGGGAGCTAATGAAAAACTGTTTTTT
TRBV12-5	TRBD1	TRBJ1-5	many	CASGVGQGGQPQHF	TGTGCTAGTGGAGTAGGACAGGGAGGACAGCCCCAGCATTTT
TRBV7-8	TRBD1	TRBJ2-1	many	CASSYHGTGYNEQFF	TGTGCCAGCAGCTACCACGGGACAGGTTACAATGAGCAGTTCTTC
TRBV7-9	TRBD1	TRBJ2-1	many	CASSSGGEFF	TGTGCCAGCAGCTCAGGGGGCGAGTTCTTC
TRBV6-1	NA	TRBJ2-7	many	CAGREVSGNEQYF	TGTGCCGGCAGGGAGGTCTCTGGTAATGAGCAGTACTTC
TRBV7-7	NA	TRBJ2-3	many	CASSPTQGSGSSTDTQYF	TGTGCTAGCAGCCCCACGCAGGGTTCCGGTTCTAGCACAGATACGCAGTATTTT
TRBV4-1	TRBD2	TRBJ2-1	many	CASSPYLAGGSYNEQFF	TGCGCCAGCAGCCCCTATCTAGCGGGAGGGTCCTACAATGAGCAGTTCTTC
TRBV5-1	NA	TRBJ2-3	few	CASSPVPGGTDTQYF	TGCGCCAGCAGCCCGGTCCCAGGGGGCACAGATACGCAGTATTTT
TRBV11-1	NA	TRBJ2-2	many	CASSNQGFVSGELFF	TGTGCCAGCAGCAATCAGGGTTTCGTATCCGGGGAGCTGTTTTTT
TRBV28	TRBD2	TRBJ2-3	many	CASSSPPLTSSDTQYF	TGTGCCAGCAGTTCTCCCCCCCTGACTAGCTCGGATACGCAGTATTTT
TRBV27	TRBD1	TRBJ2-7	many	CASESGTGYEQYF	TGTGCCAGCGAGTCCGGGACAGGCTACGAGCAGTACTTC
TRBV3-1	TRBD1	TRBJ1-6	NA	CASSQDRGAGGRRPSPLHF	TGTGCCAGCAGCCAAGATCGGGGGGCAGGGGGCCGACGTCCTTCACCCCTCCACTTT
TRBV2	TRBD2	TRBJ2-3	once	CASRVGLAGADTQYF	TGTGCCAGCAGAGTGGGACTAGCGGGAGCGGATACGCAGTATTTT
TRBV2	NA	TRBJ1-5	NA	CASSLEPHAKPQHF	TGTGCCAGCAGCTTAGAGCCTCATGCAAAGCCCCAGCATTTT
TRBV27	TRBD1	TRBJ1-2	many	CASSLSGGYPVGQGMDGYTF	TGTGCCAGCAGTTTATCGGGTGGATACCCTGTGGGACAGGGAATGGATGGCTACACCTTC
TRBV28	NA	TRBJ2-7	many	CASRTAVGGMEYF	TGTGCCAGCAGGACCGCAGTTGGGGGGATGGAGTACTTC
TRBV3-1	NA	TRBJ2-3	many	CASSPIQSTDTQYF	TGTGCCAGCAGCCCCATCCAATCCACAGATACGCAGTATTTT
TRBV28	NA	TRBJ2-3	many	CASSFTAYTDTQYF	TGTGCCAGCAGTTTCACGGCCTACACAGATACGCAGTATTTT
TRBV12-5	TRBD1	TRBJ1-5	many	CASGLFRQGNQPQHF	TGTGCTAGTGGTTTGTTTCGACAGGGGAATCAGCCCCAGCATTTT
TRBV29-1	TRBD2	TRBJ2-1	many	CSVEDRTGTSGPSSYNEQFF	TGCAGCGTTGAAGATCGAACCGGGACTAGCGGACCGAGCTCCTACAATGAGCAGTTCTTC
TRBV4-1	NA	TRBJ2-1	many	CASSQGWEQFF	TGCGCCAGCAGCCAAGGGTGGGAGCAGTTCTTC
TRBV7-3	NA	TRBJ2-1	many	CASSLLTANEQFF	TGTGCCAGCAGCTTATTGACCGCGAATGAGCAGTTCTTC
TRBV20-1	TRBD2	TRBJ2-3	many	CSAAAGTSGSTDTQYF	TGCAGTGCTGCCGCTGGGACTAGCGGGAGCACAGATACGCAGTATTTT
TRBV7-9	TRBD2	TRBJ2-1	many	CASRLGLAGSNEQFF	TGTGCCAGCAGGTTAGGACTAGCGGGATCAAATGAGCAGTTCTTC
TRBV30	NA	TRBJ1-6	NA	CAWRGDNNSPLHF	TGTGCCTGGAGGGGGGACAATAATTCACCCCTCCACTTT
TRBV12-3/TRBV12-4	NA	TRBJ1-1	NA	CASSITKTQNTEAFF	TGTGCTAGCAGTATTACAAAGACACAGAACACTGAAGCTTTCTTT
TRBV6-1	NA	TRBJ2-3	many	CASSALGADTDTQYF	TGTGCCAGCAGTGCCCTTGGGGCGGACACAGATACGCAGTATTTT
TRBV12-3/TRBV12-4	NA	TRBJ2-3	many	CASKSRAEGDTQYF	TGTGCCAGCAAAAGTCGGGCGGAGGGAGATACGCAGTATTTT
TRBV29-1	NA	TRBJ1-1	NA	CSVEGRMNTEAFF	TGCAGCGTTGAAGGGAGGATGAACACTGAAGCTTTCTTT
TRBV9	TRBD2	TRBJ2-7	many	CASSVGGSGRTYEQYF	TGTGCCAGCAGCGTAGGGGGTAGCGGGAGAACCTACGAGCAGTACTTC
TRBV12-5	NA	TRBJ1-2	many	CASGFTSRGFNGYTF	TGTGCTAGTGGTTTTACGTCAAGGGGGTTCAATGGCTACACCTTC
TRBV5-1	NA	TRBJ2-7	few	CASSLGRADSYEQYF	TGCGCCAGCAGCTTGGGACGGGCCGATTCCTACGAGCAGTACTTC
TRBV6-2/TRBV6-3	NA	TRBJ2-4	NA	CASTLNGAKNIQYF	TGTGCCAGCACTCTAAACGGAGCCAAAAACATTCAGTACTTC
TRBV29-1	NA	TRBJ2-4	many	CSVEEVVGSIQYF	TGCAGCGTTGAAGAGGTAGTTGGGAGCATTCAGTACTTC
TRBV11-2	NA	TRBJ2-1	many	CASSPLGSRSSYNEQFF	TGTGCCAGCAGCCCCCTCGGTAGCCGGAGCTCCTACAATGAGCAGTTCTTC
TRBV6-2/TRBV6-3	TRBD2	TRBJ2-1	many	CASNSGSSYNEQFF	TGTGCCAGCAATAGCGGGAGTTCCTACAATGAGCAGTTCTTC
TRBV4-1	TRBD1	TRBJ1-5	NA	CASSPGQGRHQPQHF	TGCGCCAGCAGCCCTGGACAGGGGAGGCATCAGCCCCAGCATTTT
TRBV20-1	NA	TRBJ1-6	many	CSARDRGGQGNSPLHF	TGCAGTGCTAGAGATCGAGGGGGGCAAGGTAATTCACCCCTCCACTTT
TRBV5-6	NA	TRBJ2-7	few	CASSLEVRGPSYEQYF	TGTGCCAGCAGCTTGGAAGTCAGGGGCCCTTCCTACGAGCAGTACTTC
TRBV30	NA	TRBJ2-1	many	CAWSVGGRGNEQFF	TGTGCCTGGAGTGTAGGGGGGCGAGGGAATGAGCAGTTCTTC
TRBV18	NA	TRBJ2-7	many	CASSLQDYEQYF	TGTGCCAGCTCATTACAGGACTACGAGCAGTACTTC
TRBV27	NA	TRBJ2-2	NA	CASSPDSPARGRVLAGELFF	TGTGCCAGCAGTCCAGACTCCCCGGCGCGCGGTCGAGTTTTGGCCGGGGAGCTGTTTTTT
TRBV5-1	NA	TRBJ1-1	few	CASSFGSGDEAFF	TGCGCCAGCAGCTTCGGGAGCGGTGATGAAGCTTTCTTT
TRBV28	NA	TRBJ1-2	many	CASTQGIHRDLDSGYTF	TGTGCCAGCACCCAGGGGATCCACAGGGATCTCGATAGTGGCTACACCTTC
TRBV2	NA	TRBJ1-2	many	CASSEGSPGIYGYTF	TGTGCCAGCAGTGAGGGTTCTCCAGGGATCTATGGCTACACCTTC
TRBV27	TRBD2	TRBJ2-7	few	CASCLGLPVPTSYEQYF	TGTGCCAGCTGTCTGGGACTACCCGTGCCAACCTCCTACGAGCAGTACTTC
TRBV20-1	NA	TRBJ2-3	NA	CSAGPNGPDTQYF	TGCAGTGCTGGCCCCAATGGGCCAGATACGCAGTATTTT
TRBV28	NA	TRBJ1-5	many	CASSVLGDQPQHF	TGTGCCAGCAGTGTTCTCGGGGATCAGCCCCAGCATTTT
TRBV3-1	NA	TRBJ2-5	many	CASSPTGRGETQYF	TGTGCCAGCAGCCCCACAGGGCGGGGAGAGACCCAGTACTTC